This T cell receptor beta chain was sequenced in a study of cytomegalovirus exposure and HLA in healthy donors. Study-level background: The approximately 120 validation repertoires used the same platform as the roughly 670 first-cohort repertoires (as reported by a later analysis). Study-wide points: In the 130 or so validation repertoires, 85% to 95% of cluster scores exceeded 0, per a later analysis. It was reported that the classifier diagnosed cytomegalovirus status with high specificity and sensitivity in both the original and validation cohorts. Investigators reported approximately 150 TCR beta chains as tied to cytomegalovirus.

A remark on this clone: Antigen: not known.

Sequenced by immunoSEQ multiplex PCR; TCRdb stores in-frame clones only, minus some. The repertoire holds around 220,000 clones, with over 70% as singletons. The CDR3 is 15 residues long. V dropped 3 bases and J dropped 0 bases, with 9 bases sitting between them. Germline V gene lookup returns CDR1 MNHEY and CDR2 SMNVEV (reference sequence). What was sequenced was PBMCs. This chain connects TRBV27 to TRBJ2-1; D ambiguous. The clonotype was recovered from a woman aged 30 to 39 in good health and CMV-seropositive. The CDR3 region has the DNA TGTGCCAGCAGTTTGGGAATAAGCTCCTACAATGAGCAGTTCTTC. Translation: CASSLGISSYNEQFF.